This T cell receptor (beta chain) was profiled in a study of CD8 T cells in Susac syndrome. An input of about 0.5 to 1 ug of RNA was subjected to reverse transcription using random hexamers. Amplification of TCR beta CDR3 across 54 Vbeta and 13 Jbeta was performed with immunoSEQ multiplex PCR. One entry per CDR3 protein, called by TCRdb with MiXCR from the immunoSEQ multiplex PCR reads. This sample has about 300,000 distinct CDR3 sequences, with roughly 90% found just once. Germline-derived CDR1 and CDR2 are MGHRA and YSYEKL. The CDR3 runs to 15 residues. Unmatched junction bases numbered 8, after V lost 3 bases and J lost 3 bases. Sequencing of TCR beta was carried out in blood CD8+ and CD4+ T cells. Multiple sclerosis controls were treatment-naive patients with stable or active relapsing-remitting disease. TEMRA cells underwent FACS enrichment and CD8+ and CD4+ T cells underwent negative isolation.

Sequenced material: CD8+ T cells from PBMCs. The receptor was derived from a human donor with multiple sclerosis. The genes are TRBV4-1 and TRBJ2-7; 7 bases match TRBD2. The CDR3 loop reads CASSHQGRELYEQYF. Here the CDR3 DNA reads TGCGCCAGCAGCCACCAAGGGCGGGAGCTCTACGAGCAGTACTTC.